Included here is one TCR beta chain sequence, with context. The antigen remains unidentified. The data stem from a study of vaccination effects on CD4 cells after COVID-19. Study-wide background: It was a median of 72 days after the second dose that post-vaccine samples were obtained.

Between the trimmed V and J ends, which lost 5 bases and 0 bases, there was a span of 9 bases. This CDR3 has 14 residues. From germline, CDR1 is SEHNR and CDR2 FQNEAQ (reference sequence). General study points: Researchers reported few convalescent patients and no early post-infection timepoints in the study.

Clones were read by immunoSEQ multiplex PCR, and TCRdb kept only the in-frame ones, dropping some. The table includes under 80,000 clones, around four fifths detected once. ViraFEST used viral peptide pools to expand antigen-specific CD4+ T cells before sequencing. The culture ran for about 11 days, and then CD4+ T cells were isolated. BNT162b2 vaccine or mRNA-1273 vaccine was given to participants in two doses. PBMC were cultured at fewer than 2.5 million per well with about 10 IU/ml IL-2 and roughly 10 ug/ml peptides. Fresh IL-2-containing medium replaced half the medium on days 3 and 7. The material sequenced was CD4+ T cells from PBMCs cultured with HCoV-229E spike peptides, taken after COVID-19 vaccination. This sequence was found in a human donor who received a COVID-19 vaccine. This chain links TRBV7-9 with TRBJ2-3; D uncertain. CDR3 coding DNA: TGTGCCAGCAGCCCATCGACTAGCACAGATACGCAGTATTTT. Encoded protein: CASSPSTSTDTQYF. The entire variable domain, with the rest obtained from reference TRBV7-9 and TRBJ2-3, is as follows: DTGVSQNPRHKITKRGQNVTFRCDPISEHNRLYWYRQTLGQGPEFLTYFQNEAQLEKSRLLSDRFSAERPKGSFSTLEIQRTEQGDSAMYLCASSPSTSTDTQYFGPGTRLTVL.